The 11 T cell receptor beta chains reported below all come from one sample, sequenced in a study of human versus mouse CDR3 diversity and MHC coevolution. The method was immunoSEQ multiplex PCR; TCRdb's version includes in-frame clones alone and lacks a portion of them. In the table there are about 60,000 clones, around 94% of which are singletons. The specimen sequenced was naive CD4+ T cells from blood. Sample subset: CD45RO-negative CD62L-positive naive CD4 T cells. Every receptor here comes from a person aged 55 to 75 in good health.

For the CDR3, the DNA is TGTGCCAGCAGTATTGGCGGGGTCTACGAGCAGTACTTC. As protein: CASSIGGVYEQYF. V usage is TRBV2 and J usage is TRBJ2-7, with a tentative D call TRBD2 (6 bases). Germline V gene data show CDR1 as SNHLY and CDR2 as FYNNEI. This CDR3 spans 13 amino acids. V was pared by 5 bases and J by 3 bases, with 11 bases between.

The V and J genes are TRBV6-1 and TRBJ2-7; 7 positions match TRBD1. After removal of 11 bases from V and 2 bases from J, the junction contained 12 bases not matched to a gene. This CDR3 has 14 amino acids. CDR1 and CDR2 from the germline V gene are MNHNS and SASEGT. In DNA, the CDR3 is TGTGCCTCAAAGACCGGGACAGCAACCTACGAGCAGTACTTC. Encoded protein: CASKTGTATYEQYF.

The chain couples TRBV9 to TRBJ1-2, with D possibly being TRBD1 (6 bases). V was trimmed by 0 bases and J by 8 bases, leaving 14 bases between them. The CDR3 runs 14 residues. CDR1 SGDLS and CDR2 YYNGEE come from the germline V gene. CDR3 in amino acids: CASSVADRPRGYTF. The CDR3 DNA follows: TGTGCCAGCAGCGTAGCTGACAGGCCACGGGGCTACACCTTC.

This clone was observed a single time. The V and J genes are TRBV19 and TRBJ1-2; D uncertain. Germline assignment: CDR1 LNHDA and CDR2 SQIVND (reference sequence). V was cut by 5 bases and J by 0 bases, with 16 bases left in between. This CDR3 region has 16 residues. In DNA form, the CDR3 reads TGTGCCAGTAGTCGGAGTGGTGCAGATACTAACTATGGCTACACCTTC. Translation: CASSRSGADTNYGYTF.

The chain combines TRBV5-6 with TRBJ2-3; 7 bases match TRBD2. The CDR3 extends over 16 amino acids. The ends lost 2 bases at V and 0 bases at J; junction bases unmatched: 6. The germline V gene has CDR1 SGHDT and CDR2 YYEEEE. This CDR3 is CASSFDSGLSTDTQYF. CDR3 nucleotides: TGTGCCAGCAGCTTTGATAGCGGGCTCAGCACAGATACGCAGTATTTT.

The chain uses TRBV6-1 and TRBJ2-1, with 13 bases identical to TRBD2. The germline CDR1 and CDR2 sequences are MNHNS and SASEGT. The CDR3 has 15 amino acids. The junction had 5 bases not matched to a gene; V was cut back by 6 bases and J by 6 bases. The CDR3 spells CASRLLAGGPNEQFF. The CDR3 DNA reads TGTGCCAGCAGGTTACTAGCGGGAGGGCCCAATGAGCAGTTCTTC.

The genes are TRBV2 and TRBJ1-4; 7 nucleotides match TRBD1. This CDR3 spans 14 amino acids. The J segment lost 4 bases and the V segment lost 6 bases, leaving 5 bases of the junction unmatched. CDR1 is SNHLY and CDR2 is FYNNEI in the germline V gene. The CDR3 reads CASRGDRGNEKLFF. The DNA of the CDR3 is TGTGCCAGCAGGGGGGACAGAGGTAATGAAAAACTGTTTTTT.

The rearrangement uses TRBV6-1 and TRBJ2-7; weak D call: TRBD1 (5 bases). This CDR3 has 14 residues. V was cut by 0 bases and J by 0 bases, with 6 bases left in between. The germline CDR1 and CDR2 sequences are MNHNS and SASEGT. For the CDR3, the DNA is TGTGCCAGCAGTGAAGCTGACAGCTCCTACGAGCAGTACTTC. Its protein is CASSEADSSYEQYF.

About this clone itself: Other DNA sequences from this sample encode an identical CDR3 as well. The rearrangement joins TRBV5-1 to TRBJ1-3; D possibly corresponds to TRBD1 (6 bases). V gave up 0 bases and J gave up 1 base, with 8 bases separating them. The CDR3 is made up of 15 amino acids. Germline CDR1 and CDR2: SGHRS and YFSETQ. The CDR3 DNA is TGCGCCAGCAGCTTGGAAGGGGGATCTGGAAACACCATATATTTT. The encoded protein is CASSLEGGSGNTIYF.

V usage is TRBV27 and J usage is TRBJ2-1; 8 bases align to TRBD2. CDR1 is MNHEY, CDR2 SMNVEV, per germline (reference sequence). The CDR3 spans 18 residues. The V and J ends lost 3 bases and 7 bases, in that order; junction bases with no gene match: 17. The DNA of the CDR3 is TGTGCCAGCAGTTTCTCTCTAGCGGGTGTGTTCTCGCGGAATGAGCAGTTCTTC. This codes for CASSFSLAGVFSRNEQFF.

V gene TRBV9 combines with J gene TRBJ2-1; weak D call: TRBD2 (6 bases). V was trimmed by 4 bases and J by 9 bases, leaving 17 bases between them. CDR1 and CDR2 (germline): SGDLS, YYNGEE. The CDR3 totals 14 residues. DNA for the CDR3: TGTGCCAGCAGCCCCGGGGGTCAGGTTGGTGAGCAGTTCTTC. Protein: CASSPGGQVGEQFF.